This T cell receptor beta chain originates from a study of blood T cell repertoires in COVID-19. The CDR3 has 13 residues. Clones were read by immunoSEQ multiplex PCR, and TCRdb kept only the in-frame ones, dropping some. The data show 200,000 to 250,000 clones, with under 95% seen just once and around 1.8% held by the top ten. This clonotype was obtained from a woman aged 18-30 years who had recovered from COVID-19. Sequencing was done on a sample of PBMCs or T cells enriched from blood (not recorded which). The V and J genes are TRBV21-1 and TRBJ1-1; TRBD1, as called in the table, went unchecked against the DNA. TRBV21-1 is assigned pseudogene status. The CDR3: CASSGSRTGEAFF. DNA of the CDR3: TGTGCCAGCAGCGGATCACGGACAGGTGAAGCTTTCTTT.